One and the same sample provided the 5 T cell receptor delta chains below, sequenced in a study of Vδ1+ human thymocytes. Whole-study results and caveats: Highly polyclonal TRG and TRD repertoires with Gaussian CDR3 length distributions appeared in thymus.

These receptors lack a known antigen. RNA was extracted from the cells and then reverse transcribed. The CDR3 regions were amplified by multiplex PCR from V-gene primers to a constant-region primer. TCRdb re-called the multiplex PCR reads through CATT. There are under 85,000 delta-chain clones in the sample; about 30% occur only once, and more than 0.25% lies in the top ten. The specimen was Vdelta1+ gamma-delta thymocytes from the thymus. Noted subset: FACS-sorted CD3+ TCRalphabeta- TCRVdelta1+ TCRVdelta2- thymocytes. Every receptor here comes from a boy in the first two years of life who had congenital heart surgery.

Only one count was recorded for this clone. Just one base apart from a much larger clone, this may be a read error. The rearrangement links TRDV2 to TRDJ1, with 8 bases lining up with TRDD3. V trimming: 3 bases; J trimming: 0 bases; junction bases outside the gene matches: 5. CDR1 is GEAIGNYY, CDR2 EKD, per germline. The CDR3 runs to 15 residues. The CDR3: CACDAELGDTDKLIF. The CDR3 region has the DNA TGTGCCTGTGACGCCGAACTGGGGGACACCGATAAACTCATCTTT.

The gene calls are TRDV1 and TRDJ2; TRDD2 might be the D (5 bases). V was clipped by 5 bases and J by 1 base, with 14 bases between them. CDR1 TSWWSYY and CDR2 QGS come from the germline V gene. CDR3 length equals 16 residues. CDR3 region: CALGNVPVRLTAQLFF. The CDR3 coding sequence is TGTGCTCTTGGGAACGTTCCTGTGCGTTTGACAGCACAACTCTTCTTT.

The rearrangement uses TRDV1 and TRDJ1, with TRDD3 matching over 12 bases. From germline, CDR1 is TSWWSYY and CDR2 QGS. This CDR3 has 21 residues. V was clipped by 8 bases and J by 0 bases; unmatched bases: 22. CDR3 nucleotide sequence: TGTGCTCTTTCCCTTCAGTACTGGGGGATACCTCGGGAACTGTACACCGATAAACTCATCTTT. It encodes CALSLQYWGIPRELYTDKLIF.

This clone was picked up a small number of times. This chain joins TRDV1 and TRDJ1; 11 nucleotides align to TRDD3. The CDR3 has 17 amino acids. The V gene's germline CDR1 is TSWWSYY and CDR2 QGS. J was trimmed by 1 base and V by 4 bases; bases with no gene match: 8. For the CDR3, the DNA is TGTGCTCTTGGGGCGACGAGGCTGGGGGATACCACCGATAAACTCATCTTT. This gives the protein CALGATRLGDTTDKLIF.

The chain carries TRDV1 and TRDJ1; 13 positions agree with TRDD3. This CDR3 has 21 amino acids. Germline trimming cut 0 bases from V and 0 bases from J; bases unmatched to any gene: 13. In germline, CDR1 is TSWWSYY, CDR2 QGS. The CDR3 here is CALGELTPSTGGYAYTDKLIF. CDR3 sequence (DNA): TGTGCTCTTGGGGAACTCACGCCGTCTACTGGGGGATACGCGTACACCGATAAACTCATCTTT.